Here is one TCR beta chain with its context. What it binds is unknown. These data originate in a study of cytomegalovirus exposure and HLA in healthy donors. Study-level information: Assignment to the Caucasian-associated ancestry cluster applied to approximately 80% of the approximately 400 genotyped donors.

Study-wide points: Later on, an analysis tied 15,000 to 20,000 TCR beta sequences to HLA alleles at 0.05 false discovery rate. In an earlier analysis, about 90% or about 30%: the productive usage of most TCR beta V segments.

This PCR relied on a set of 60 Vbeta primers and 13 Jbeta primers. Clones were read by immunoSEQ multiplex PCR, and TCRdb kept only the in-frame ones, dropping some. The sample lists around 130,000 clones, roughly four fifths occurring once. The TCR sequence derives from a boy younger than 18 in good health and CMV-seronegative. The sequenced material came from PBMCs.

The CDR3 DNA follows: TGTGCCAGCAGTGACGGCCGGCAGGGGCTTGAGCAGTTCTTC. It encodes CASSDGRQGLEQFF. The chain links TRBV2 to TRBJ2-1, with TRBD1 as a possible D gene (6 bases). The germline V gene encodes CDR1 SNHLY and CDR2 FYNNEI. The CDR3 length is 14 residues. Trimming left V 3 bases short and J 9 bases short, with 15 bases between.